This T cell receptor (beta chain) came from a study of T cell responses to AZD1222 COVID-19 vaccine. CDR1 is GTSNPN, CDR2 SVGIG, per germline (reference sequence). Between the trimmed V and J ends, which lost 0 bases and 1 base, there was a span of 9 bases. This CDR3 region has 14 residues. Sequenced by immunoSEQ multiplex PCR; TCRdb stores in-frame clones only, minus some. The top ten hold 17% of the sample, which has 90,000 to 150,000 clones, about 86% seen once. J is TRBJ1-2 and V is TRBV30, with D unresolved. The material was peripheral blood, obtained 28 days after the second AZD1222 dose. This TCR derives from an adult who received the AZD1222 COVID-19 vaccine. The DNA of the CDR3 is TGTGCCTGGAGTGTTTCCGGGCTTAACTATGGCTACACCTTC. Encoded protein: CAWSVSGLNYGYTF.